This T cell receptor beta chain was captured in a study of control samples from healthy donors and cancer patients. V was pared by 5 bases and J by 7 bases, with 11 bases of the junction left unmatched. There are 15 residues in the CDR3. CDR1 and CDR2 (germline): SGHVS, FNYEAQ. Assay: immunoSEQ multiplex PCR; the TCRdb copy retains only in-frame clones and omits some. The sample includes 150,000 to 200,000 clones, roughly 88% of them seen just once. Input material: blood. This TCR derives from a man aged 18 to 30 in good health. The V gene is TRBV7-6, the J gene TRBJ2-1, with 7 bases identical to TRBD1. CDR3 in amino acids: CASSPRGQGRNEQFF. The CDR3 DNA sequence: TGTGCCAGCAGCCCGAGGGGGCAGGGTAGGAATGAGCAGTTCTTC.